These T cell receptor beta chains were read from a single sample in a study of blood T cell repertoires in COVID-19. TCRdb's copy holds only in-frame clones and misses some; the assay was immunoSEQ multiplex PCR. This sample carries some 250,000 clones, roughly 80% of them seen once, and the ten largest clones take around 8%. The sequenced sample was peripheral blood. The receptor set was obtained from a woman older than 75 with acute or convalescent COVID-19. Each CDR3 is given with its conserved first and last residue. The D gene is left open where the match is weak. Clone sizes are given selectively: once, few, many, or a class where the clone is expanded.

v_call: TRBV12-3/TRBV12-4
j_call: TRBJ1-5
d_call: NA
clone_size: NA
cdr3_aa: CASSSIPSQPQHF
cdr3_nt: TGTGCCAGCAGTTCCATCCCTAGCCAGCCCCAGCATTTT

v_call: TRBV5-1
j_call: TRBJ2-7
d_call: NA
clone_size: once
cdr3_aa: CASSLDRLGSYEQYF
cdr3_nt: TGCGCCAGCAGCTTGGACAGGCTGGGGTCCTACGAGCAGTACTTC

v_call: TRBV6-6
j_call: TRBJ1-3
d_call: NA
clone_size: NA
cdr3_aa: CASSYSQGPGNTIYF
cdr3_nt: TGTGCCAGCAGTTACTCCCAGGGTCCTGGAAACACCATATATTTT

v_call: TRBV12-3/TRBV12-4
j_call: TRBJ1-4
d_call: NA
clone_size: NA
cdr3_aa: CASSFVRDEKLFF
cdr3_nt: TGTGCCAGCAGTTTCGTCAGGGATGAAAAACTGTTTTTT

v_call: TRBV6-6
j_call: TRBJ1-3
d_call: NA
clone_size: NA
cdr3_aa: CASSSGIGNTIYF
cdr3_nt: TGTGCCAGCAGTTCGGGGATTGGAAACACCATATATTTT

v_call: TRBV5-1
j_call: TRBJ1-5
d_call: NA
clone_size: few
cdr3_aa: CASSLLAGYQPQHF
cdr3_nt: TGCGCCAGCAGCTTGTTGGCAGGCTATCAGCCCCAGCATTTT

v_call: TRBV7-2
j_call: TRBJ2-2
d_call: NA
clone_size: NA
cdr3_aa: CASSLGLPNTGELFF
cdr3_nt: TGTGCCAGCAGCTTAGGACTTCCGAACACCGGGGAGCTGTTTTTT

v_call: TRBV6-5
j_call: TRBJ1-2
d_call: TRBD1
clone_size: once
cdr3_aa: CASRTTGDGYGYTF
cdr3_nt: TGTGCCAGCAGAACGACAGGGGACGGGTATGGCTACACCTTC

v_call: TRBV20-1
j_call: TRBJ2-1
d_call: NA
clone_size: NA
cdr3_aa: CSARREEQFF
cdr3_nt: TGCAGTGCTCGCCGGGAGGAGCAGTTCTTC

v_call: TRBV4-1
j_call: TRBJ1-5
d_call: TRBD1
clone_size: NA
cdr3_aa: CASSRRQGVLEPQHF
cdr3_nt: TGCGCCAGCAGTCGAAGACAGGGAGTTTTGGAGCCCCAGCATTTT

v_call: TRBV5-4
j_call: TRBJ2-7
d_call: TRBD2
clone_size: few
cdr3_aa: CASSVLLTSGENEQYF
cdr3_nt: TGTGCCAGCAGCGTCCTCCTTACTAGCGGGGAAAACGAGCAGTACTTC

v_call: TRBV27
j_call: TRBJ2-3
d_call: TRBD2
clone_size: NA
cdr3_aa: CASSIAGPTDTQYF
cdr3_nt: TGTGCCAGCAGTATAGCGGGACCCACAGATACGCAGTATTTT

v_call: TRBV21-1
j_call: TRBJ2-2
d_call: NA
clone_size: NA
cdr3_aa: CASSNLNTGELFF
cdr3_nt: TGTGCCAGCAGCAACTTGAACACCGGGGAGCTGTTTTTT

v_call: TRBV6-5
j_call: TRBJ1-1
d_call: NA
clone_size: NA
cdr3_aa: CASSYSGGGETEAFF
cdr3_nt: TGTGCCAGCAGTTACTCGGGAGGGGGAGAGACTGAAGCTTTCTTT

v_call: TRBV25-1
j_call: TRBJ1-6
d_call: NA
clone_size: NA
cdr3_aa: CASTLRGFDSPLHF
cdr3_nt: TGTGCCAGCACCCTCAGGGGATTTGATTCACCCCTCCACTTT

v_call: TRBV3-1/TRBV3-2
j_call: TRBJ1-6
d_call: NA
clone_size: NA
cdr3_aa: CASSHRSEGGSPLHF
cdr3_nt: TGTGCCAGCAGCCATCGGAGCGAAGGTGGTTCACCCCTCCACTTT

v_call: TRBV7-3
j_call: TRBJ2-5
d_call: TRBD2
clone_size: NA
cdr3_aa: CASSLTSGRSLETQYF
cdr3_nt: TGTGCCAGCAGCTTAACTAGCGGGAGGTCTCTGGAGACCCAGTACTTC

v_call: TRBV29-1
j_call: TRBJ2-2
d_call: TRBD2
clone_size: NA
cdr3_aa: CSVSGTTTNTGELFF
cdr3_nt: TGCAGCGTTTCCGGGACTACGACGAACACCGGGGAGCTGTTTTTT

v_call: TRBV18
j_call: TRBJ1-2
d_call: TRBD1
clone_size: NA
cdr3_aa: CASSPRGQGDGYTF
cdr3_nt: TGTGCCAGCTCACCACGAGGGCAGGGGGATGGCTACACCTTC

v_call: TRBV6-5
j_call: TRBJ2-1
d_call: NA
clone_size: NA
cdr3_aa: CASGQNYNEQFF
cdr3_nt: TGTGCCAGTGGACAGAACTACAATGAGCAGTTCTTC

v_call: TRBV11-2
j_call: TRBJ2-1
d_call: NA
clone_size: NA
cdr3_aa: CASTFRASSYNEQFF
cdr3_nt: TGTGCCAGCACCTTCCGAGCGAGCTCCTACAATGAGCAGTTCTTC

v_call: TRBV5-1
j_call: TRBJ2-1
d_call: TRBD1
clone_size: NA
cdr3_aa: CASSLDRASVDEQFF
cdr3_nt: TGCGCCAGCAGCTTAGACAGGGCCTCTGTCGATGAGCAGTTCTTC

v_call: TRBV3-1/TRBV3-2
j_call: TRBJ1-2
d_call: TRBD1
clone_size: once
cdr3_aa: CASSPGTGRIVYGYTF
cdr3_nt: TGTGCCAGCAGCCCGGGGACAGGTCGAATCGTGTATGGCTACACCTTC